This T cell receptor (beta chain) came from a study of cytomegalovirus exposure and HLA in healthy donors. Study at large: A preliminary data release comprised roughly 85 million unique TCRs obtained from HLA-typed donors.

In the PCR, 60 Vbeta and 13 Jbeta primers were used. Sequencing used immunoSEQ multiplex PCR; TCRdb keeps in-frame clones, though not all of them. The sample has 150,000 to 200,000 clones; 80% are singletons. This clone was seen a single time. Its antigen is unknown. One junction end does not reproduce the germline sequence, and a read error may be involved. In germline, CDR1 is SNHLY, CDR2 FYNNEI. CDR3 length: 16 amino acids. Regarding the study as a whole: Trimming of TCR beta V- and J-genes showed a link, identified in a later analysis, to a missense DCLRE1C variant. Earlier findings revealed that most TCR beta V segments proved productive either about 87% or about 30% of the time. Among the most significant clusters, several appeared linked to common viral pathogens in a later analysis.

J is TRBJ2-4 and V is TRBV2; TRBD1 is a possible D gene (5 bases). This TCR was recovered from a woman between 35 and 50 years old in good health and CMV-seronegative. Material: PBMCs. The CDR3 loop is CASSVDNRLAKNSQYF. The CDR3 nucleotides read TGTGCCAGCAGCGTGGACAACCGATTAGCCAAAAACAGTCAGTACTTC.